The clone carrying this T cell receptor (beta chain) has a single count. Its target is unknown. These data come from a study of T cell responses to AZD1222 COVID-19 vaccine. Study-wide points: Sampling captured repertoires only after the peak T cell response. Reportedly, nearly half of unique spike TCRs recognized epitopes outside B.1.351/B.1.1.7 mutations. Donors were mostly white British, more females; clonal diversity possibly underestimated. Spike-specific TCR breadth and depth grew following two AZD1222 doses.

This CDR3 is built from 15 residues. The V gene's germline CDR1 is SGHVS and CDR2 FNYEAQ. V lost 2 bases, J lost 7 bases, and 15 bases lay in between. Measured with immunoSEQ multiplex PCR; TCRdb has only the in-frame clones, and not every one. The data show some 150,000 clones, approximately 88% seen once. Sequences were derived from peripheral blood, sampled on day 0 of MenACWY control vaccination. The origin of this receptor is an adult in good health. The chain is built from TRBV7-6 and TRBJ2-1; the D gene is possibly TRBD2 (6 bases). CDR3 sequence (DNA): TGTGCCAGCAGCTTACTAGGCGGGGCCCCAAATGAGCAGTTCTTC. Translated, it gives CASSLLGGAPNEQFF.